This passage covers 31 T cell receptor beta chains from one sample sequenced in a study of human T cells and chemical hapten exposure. TCRdb redid the calling of the RACE reads with MiXCR, one entry per CDR3 protein. The sample gives around 110,000 distinct CDR3 sequences, 9.5% to 13% of which show up once; about 1.4% is in the top ten. Time point defined: patch test 1, 2 weeks after DPC sensitization. Treatment here: therapeutic diphenylcyclopropenone sensitization with weekly scalp DPC. This specimen was whole blood, taken in connection with sensitization to the hapten diphenylcyclopropenone (DPC). Every receptor here comes from a woman aged 50 to 65 with alopecia areata. Some clones in this sample may be carry-over from other donors' samples.

This clonotype was seen a handful of times. The chain recombines TRBV12-3 or TRBV12-4 with TRBJ2-5; the D is unclear. The V and J ends lost 3 bases and 2 bases respectively, with 10 bases between them. This CDR3 spans 14 amino acids. CDR3 residues: CASSFLARQETQYF. CDR3 nucleotides: TGTGCCAGCAGTTTTTTGGCGAGACAAGAGACCCAGTACTTC.

This clonotype was counted ten times or more. This chain links TRBV18 with TRBJ1-6; no firm D call. V lost 2 bases and J lost 8, with 13 bases in between. This CDR3 region has 15 residues. Germline V lookup: CDR1 KGHSH, CDR2 LQKENI. The CDR3 sequence: CASSPGETSYSPLHF. CDR3 bases: TGTGCCAGCTCACCAGGGGAGACCTCCTATTCACCCCTCCACTTT.

The chain is built from TRBV28 and TRBJ2-5, with D uncertain. The V and J ends lost 6 bases and 1 base respectively, with 12 bases between them. Germline CDR1 is MDHEN and CDR2 is SYDVKM. The CDR3 is 14 residues long. CDR3 sequence reads: CASRESGSQETQYF. CDR3 DNA sequence: TGTGCCAGCAGGGAATCCGGGTCCCAAGAGACCCAGTACTTC.

This clonotype came up a few times. This rearrangement joins TRBV11-2 to TRBJ1-1; the D gene is possibly TRBD1 (5 bases). This CDR3 has 14 residues. Germline V gene data show CDR1 as SGHAT and CDR2 as FQNNGV. V was trimmed by 1 base and J by 3 bases, leaving 9 bases between them. The CDR3 loop is CASSLGGTHTEAFF. The CDR3 nucleotides are TGTGCCAGCAGCTTAGGGGGGACTCACACTGAAGCTTTCTTT.

This clonotype was observed many times. The chain carries TRBV27 and TRBJ2-4; 8 bases line up with TRBD1. The germline CDR1 and CDR2 sequences are MNHEY and SMNVEV (reference sequence). V lost 3 bases and J lost 4; bases outside the gene matches: 5. This CDR3 region has 15 residues. CDR3 nucleotides: TGTGCCAGCAGTTTCGCTGGGACAGGTAAAAACATTCAGTACTTC. Its translation: CASSFAGTGKNIQYF.

This clonotype was seen a few times. V is TRBV3-1 and J is TRBJ1-1; a weak D match, TRBD1 (5 bases). The CDR3 sequence is 13 residues long. CDR1 and CDR2 (germline): LGHDT, YNNKEL (reference sequence). The V end was cut by 3 bases, the J end by 11 bases, with 16 bases between. The CDR3 loop reads CASSHGARPQAFF. CDR3 coding DNA: TGTGCCAGCAGCCACGGGGCCCGGCCTCAGGCTTTCTTT.

This clonotype was seen a few times. The chain has TRBV27 and TRBJ2-7; either TRBD1 or TRBD2 may supply D (6 bases each). V was cut by 8 bases and J by 0 bases, with 11 bases left in between. This CDR3 has 13 amino acids. Germline CDR1 MNHEY, CDR2 SMNVEV (reference sequence). The CDR3 DNA is TGTGCCAGCGGGCGGGACAACTCCTACGAGCAGTACTTC. As protein: CASGRDNSYEQYF.

This clonotype has only a few counts. V is TRBV6-5 and J is TRBJ2-2, with D possibly TRBD2 on 6 matching bases. CDR1 and CDR2 from the germline V gene are MNHEY and SVGAGI. The CDR3 consists of 14 residues. V lost 8 bases, J lost 6 bases, and 16 bases lay in between. Here the CDR3 DNA reads TGTGCCAGCCGAGAGACTAGTAATCCCGGGGAGCTGTTTTTT. Translating gives CASRETSNPGELFF.

V gene TRBV28 combines with J gene TRBJ1-5, with no clear D. V was cut by 5 bases and J by 7 bases, with 6 bases left in between. The CDR3 is 11 amino acids. Germline CDR1 and CDR2: MDHEN and SYDVKM. The CDR3 loop reads CASSATQPQHF. For the CDR3, the DNA is TGTGCCAGCAGTGCAACGCAGCCCCAGCATTTT.

This clonotype was observed a few times. The chain employs TRBV7-2 and TRBJ2-3; 7 bases align to TRBD2. CDR3 size: 16 residues. V lost 3 bases, J lost 1 base, and 7 bases stayed unmatched. Germline V gene lookup returns CDR1 SGHTA and CDR2 FQGNSA. Here the CDR3 reads CASSFNSGLRTDTQYF. The CDR3 DNA sequence: TGTGCCAGCAGCTTTAATAGCGGGCTACGCACAGATACGCAGTATTTT.

This clonotype was counted many times. The rearrangement links TRBV7-2 to TRBJ1-4, with a possible D match to TRBD1 (5 bases). Per germline, CDR1 SGHTA and CDR2 FQGNSA. The CDR3 has 14 residues. Trimming removed 1 base at V and 11 bases at J, with 14 bases between. This CDR3 is CASSLEGTGPKLFF. The CDR3 nucleotides read TGTGCCAGCAGCTTAGAGGGCACAGGACCTAAACTGTTTTTT.

Many counts were recorded for this clonotype. J is TRBJ1-2 and V is TRBV29-1, with unresolved D. The V gene lost 5 bases and the J gene lost 1 base, with 14 bases spanning the gap. The CDR3 sequence is 14 residues long. CDR1 and CDR2 (germline): SQVTM, ANQGSEA. The CDR3 bases are TGCAGCGTTCGAACGGGTTCGGGTAACTATGGCTACACCTTC. Translating it yields CSVRTGSGNYGYTF.

The chain combines TRBV6-5 with TRBJ2-5, with 9 nucleotides matching TRBD2. After removal of 7 bases from V and 7 bases from J, the junction contained 13 bases not matched to a gene. The CDR3 runs 15 residues. CDR1 is MNHEY and CDR2 is SVGAGI in the germline V gene. CDR3 region: CASKVAAGGPGTQYF. DNA for the CDR3: TGTGCCAGCAAGGTTGCGGCGGGAGGGCCCGGGACCCAGTACTTC.

This clonotype was seen ten or more times. The rearrangement joins TRBV6-5 to TRBJ2-5, with D possibly TRBD1 on 5 matching bases. Looked up from germline, CDR1 is MNHEY and CDR2 is SVGAGI. Trimming pared 2 bases from V and 1 base from J, leaving 8 bases between. The CDR3 is 14 residues long. The CDR3 loop is CASSYDSLQETQYF. Here the CDR3 DNA reads TGTGCCAGCAGTTACGACAGCCTCCAAGAGACCCAGTACTTC.

This clonotype was found many times. J is TRBJ1-3 and V is TRBV28; 7 bases map to TRBD1. Unmatched junction bases numbered 8, after V lost 2 bases and J lost 4 bases. Germline V gene lookup returns CDR1 MDHEN and CDR2 SYDVKM. The CDR3 is made up of 16 amino acids. The CDR3 spells CASSLQQGVSGNTIYF. The CDR3 DNA sequence: TGTGCCAGCAGTTTACAGCAGGGGGTTTCCGGAAACACCATATATTTT.

Ten or more counts support this clonotype. The chain joins TRBV10-2 to TRBJ2-1; TRBD2 matches 8 bases. The J segment lost 5 bases and the V segment lost 3 bases, leaving 6 bases of the junction unmatched. The CDR3 is made up of 15 amino acids. In germline, CDR1 is WSHSY, CDR2 SAAADI. As DNA, the CDR3 is TGCGCCAGCAGTGATAGAGCGGGGGTCCACAATGAGCAGTTCTTC. Translated: CASSDRAGVHNEQFF.

This clonotype was counted a few times. The rearrangement links TRBV7-9 to TRBJ1-6; 9 bases match TRBD1. Trimming at V came to 4 bases and at J to 6 bases, leaving 1 base not matched to a gene. The CDR3 spans 14 residues. CDR1 is SEHNR, CDR2 FQNEAQ, per germline (reference sequence). CDR3 in DNA: TGTGCCAGCAGCTGGGACAGGGTTAATTCACCCCTCCACTTT. Translated: CASSWDRVNSPLHF.

A few counts support this clonotype. CDR3 loop: CASSLAGRDYEQYF. CDR3 coding DNA: TGCGCCAGCAGCTTGGCGGGCAGGGACTACGAGCAGTACTTC. The chain employs TRBV5-1 and TRBJ2-7; perhaps TRBD1 as D (5 bases). This CDR3 region has 14 residues. Germline-derived CDR1 and CDR2 are SGHRS and YFSETQ. V was clipped by 0 bases and J by 3 bases, with 10 bases between them.

A few counts support this clonotype. V usage is TRBV28 and J usage is TRBJ2-1; D might be TRBD2 (6 bases). V was pared by 10 bases and J by 1 base, with 14 bases between. CDR1 is MDHEN and CDR2 is SYDVKM in the germline V gene. The CDR3 runs to 14 residues. CDR3 region: CATDGGQSYNEQFF. CDR3 in DNA: TGTGCCACCGATGGAGGGCAGTCCTACAATGAGCAGTTCTTC.

This chain links TRBV10-3 with TRBJ1-2; possible D gene TRBD1, 6 bases. The CDR3 consists of 18 residues. Germline CDR1 ENHRY, CDR2 SYGVKD. V lost 0 bases to trimming and J lost 4 bases, with 21 bases between them. CDR3 DNA sequence: TGTGCCATCAGTGAGTCGTTCCCGCCCGCTGGACAGCTCTATGGCTACACCTTC. Protein product: CAISESFPPAGQLYGYTF.

Many counts were recorded for this clonotype. Here the CDR3 reads CASSIGWGTDTQYF. In nucleotides, the CDR3 is TGTGCCAGTAGTATCGGGTGGGGCACAGATACGCAGTATTTT. The chain employs TRBV19 and TRBJ2-3, with no clear D. The germline V and J ends were trimmed by 3 bases and 1 base, with 8 bases remaining between them. CDR3 length: 14 amino acids. The germline gives CDR1 LNHDA, CDR2 SQIVND (reference sequence).

On this clonotype itself: The junction departs from the called germline gene at one end, perhaps through a read error. The chain uses TRBV4-3 and TRBJ2-1, with TRBD2 matching 11 bases. There are 15 residues in the CDR3. Germline CDR1 is LGHNA and CDR2 is YSLEER. For the CDR3, the DNA is TGCGCCAGCAGCCGGAATAGCGGGGGGGCGGTTGAGCTGTTCTTC. Its translation is CASSRNSGGAVELFF.

This clonotype appeared a few times. This chain connects TRBV29-1 to TRBJ2-7, with D tentatively TRBD2 (6 bases). The CDR3 totals 14 residues. The V end was cut by 2 bases, the J end by 6 bases, with 17 bases between. Per the germline V gene, CDR1 is SQVTM and CDR2 is ANQGSEA. The CDR3 sequence is CSVESRGGSAEQYF. The CDR3 nucleotides read TGCAGCGTTGAATCGCGGGGCGGCTCGGCCGAGCAGTACTTC.

This clonotype was found a few times. The chain joins TRBV6-1 to TRBJ1-3, with TRBD1 as a possible D gene (5 bases). The CDR3 has 16 amino acids. The germline V gene encodes CDR1 MNHNS and CDR2 SASEGT. The ends were cut back, 8 bases at V and 0 bases at J, with 17 bases in the middle. CDR3 in DNA: TGTGCCAGCTGGGACCCCAGGCATCCCTCTGGAAACACCATATATTTT. This codes for CASWDPRHPSGNTIYF.

J is TRBJ2-3 and V is TRBV28, with 11 bases matching TRBD1. The length of the CDR3 is 15 residues. Trimming took 4 bases from V and 4 from J; bases not matched to a gene: 4. Germline V CDR1 and CDR2: MDHEN, SYDVKM. The DNA of the CDR3 is TGTGCCAGCAGTTACTGGACAGGGGGCGCAGATACGCAGTATTTT. Translation gives CASSYWTGGADTQYF.

The chain has TRBV7-2 and TRBJ2-5; D remains ambiguous. CDR1 and CDR2 (germline): SGHTA, FQGNSA. This CDR3 contains 13 residues. Trimming took 5 bases from V and 1 from J, leaving 8 bases between them. In nucleotides, the CDR3 is TGTGCCAGCAGCGTAAACTCCCAAGAGACCCAGTACTTC. Translated, it gives CASSVNSQETQYF.

This clonotype appeared a few times. The rearrangement joins TRBV11-2 to TRBJ1-2; D call uncertain. The CDR3 extends over 14 amino acids. The germline V gene has CDR1 SGHAT and CDR2 FQNNGV. The V end was cut by 1 base, the J end by 7 bases, with 13 bases between. DNA of the CDR3: TGTGCCAGCAGCTTAGCCCGAGGGCCGACTGGCTACACCTTC. Protein sequence: CASSLARGPTGYTF.

The chain is built from TRBV7-2 and TRBJ2-3; 7 bases are a match to TRBD2. After removal of 2 bases from V and 2 bases from J, the junction contained 1 base not matched to a gene. CDR3 length equals 14 residues. Germline V lookup: CDR1 SGHTA, CDR2 FQGNSA. The CDR3 reads CASSLRDYTDTQYF. CDR3 DNA: TGTGCCAGCAGCTTAAGGGACTACACAGATACGCAGTATTTT.

This clonotype has a count of ten or more. The V gene is TRBV11-2, the J gene TRBJ2-7; D unclear. With 1 base removed from V and 3 bases from J, the gap between germline ends came to 10 bases. Per germline, CDR1 SGHAT and CDR2 FQNNGV. This CDR3 region has 14 residues. The CDR3 bases are TGTGCCAGCAGCTTAGTGCTGTCCAGCTACGAGCAGTACTTC. It is translated as CASSLVLSSYEQYF.

This clonotype was observed at least ten times. J is TRBJ1-3 and V is TRBV6-5, with D possibly being TRBD1 (5 bases). Germline CDR1 and CDR2: MNHEY and SVGAGI. Trimming removed 0 bases from V and 4 bases from J, with 13 bases in between. The length of the CDR3 is 16 residues. The CDR3 loop is CASSYSGRAAGNTIYF. The CDR3 DNA sequence: TGTGCCAGCAGTTACTCGGGCAGGGCGGCGGGAAACACCATATATTTT.

This chain connects TRBV18 to TRBJ1-1, with no clear D. The CDR3 contains 16 residues. V was clipped by 3 bases and J by 0 bases, with 14 bases between them. CDR1 and CDR2 from the germline V gene are KGHSH and LQKENI. The CDR3 sequence is CASSPDLWSLNTEAFF. DNA of the CDR3: TGTGCCAGCTCACCGGACTTATGGTCCCTGAACACTGAAGCTTTCTTT.